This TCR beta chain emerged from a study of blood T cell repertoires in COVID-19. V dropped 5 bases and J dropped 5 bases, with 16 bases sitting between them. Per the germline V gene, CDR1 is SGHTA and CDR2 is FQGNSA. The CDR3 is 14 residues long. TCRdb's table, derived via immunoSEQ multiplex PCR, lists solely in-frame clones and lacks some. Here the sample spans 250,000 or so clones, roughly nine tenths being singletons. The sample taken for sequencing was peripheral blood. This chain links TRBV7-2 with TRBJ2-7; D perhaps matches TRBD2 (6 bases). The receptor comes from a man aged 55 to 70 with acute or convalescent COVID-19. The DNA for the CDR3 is TGTGCCAGCAGCGGCGGGGCTAGTTGGGACGAGCAGTACTTC. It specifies CASSGGASWDEQYF.